Sequencing of this T cell receptor beta chain was carried out in a study of blood T cell repertoires in COVID-19. Study-level information: COVID-19 samples from acute and convalescent phases originated in the United States, Italy and Spain.

Between the trimmed V and J ends, which lost 3 bases and 0 bases, there was a span of 5 bases. The CDR3 runs 14 residues. Germline lookup yields CDR1 LGHDT and CDR2 YNNKEL (reference sequence). This clone was seen more than once but under ten times. Sequencing was performed with immunoSEQ multiplex PCR; in TCRdb, only in-frame clones are kept and a portion is missing. The table has around 200,000 clones, more than 75% seen once. This TCR derives from a man between 60 and 75 years old who had recovered from COVID-19. This chain connects TRBV3-1 (or the pseudogene TRBV3-2) to TRBJ1-4; D is undetermined. Specimen: peripheral blood. In nucleotides, the CDR3 is TGTGCCAGCAGCCAGCGGACAACTAATGAAAAACTGTTTTTT. Amino acids: CASSQRTTNEKLFF.